The 9 T cell receptor beta chains listed next were all sequenced from one sample in a study of T-cell reconstitution after alpha-beta-depleted transplantation in children. As it was prepared, the TCRbeta library received unique molecular identifiers. Using its own MiXCR run on the PCR reads, TCRdb lists one record per CDR3 protein. The table includes around 120,000 distinct CDR3 sequences, more than 20% detected once. Sequencing was performed on PBMCs, mostly from graft donor cells, taken 180 days after TCRalphabeta/CD19-depleted stem cell transplant. The receptors derive from a male patient aged 2 to 9 who had a stem cell transplant for chronic granulomatous disease, so the T cells may come from the graft donor.

V gene TRBV20-1 combines with J gene TRBJ1-5; D is perhaps TRBD1 (6 bases). The length of the CDR3 is 13 residues. Trimming left V 6 bases short and J 5 bases short, with 14 bases between. Germline lookup yields CDR1 DFQATT and CDR2 SNEGSKA (reference sequence). The CDR3 sequence is CSAEQGRDQPQHF. DNA of the CDR3: TGCAGTGCGGAACAGGGTCGGGATCAGCCCCAGCATTTT.

This clonotype has ten or more counts. This rearrangement joins TRBV20-1 to TRBJ2-6; D might be TRBD1 (6 bases). From germline, CDR1 is DFQATT and CDR2 SNEGSKA (reference sequence). Between the trimmed V and J ends, which lost 2 bases and 1 base, there was a span of 9 bases. The CDR3 extends over 15 amino acids. The CDR3 loop reads CSARQQGSGANVLTF. Written as DNA, the CDR3 is TGCAGTGCTAGACAACAGGGATCTGGGGCCAACGTCCTGACTTTC.

A few counts support this clonotype. V is TRBV15 and J is TRBJ2-1; TRBD2 matches 8 bases. V shed 0 bases and J 7 bases; nucleotides not matched to a gene: 8. The V gene's germline CDR1 is LNHNV and CDR2 YYDKDF (reference sequence). This CDR3 region has 16 residues. The CDR3 loop is CATSRDRIAGLNEQFF. CDR3 bases: TGTGCCACCAGCAGAGATCGAATAGCGGGATTGAATGAGCAGTTCTTC.

At least ten counts were recorded for this clonotype. V usage is TRBV28 and J usage is TRBJ2-4; D possibly corresponds to TRBD1 (6 bases). V was trimmed by 5 bases and J by 0 bases, leaving 17 bases between them. Germline lookup yields CDR1 MDHEN and CDR2 SYDVKM. The CDR3 is 17 amino acids. The CDR3 sequence is CASSEGTRNRAKNIQYF. CDR3 nucleotides: TGTGCCAGCAGTGAAGGGACAAGAAATAGAGCCAAAAACATTCAGTACTTC.

V and J are TRBV5-1 and TRBJ2-7; possibly TRBD1 for D (6 bases). Between the trimmed V and J ends, which lost 0 bases and 0 bases, there was a span of 10 bases. Germline CDR1 reads SGHRS; CDR2 reads YFSETQ. The CDR3 spans 15 residues. CDR3 coding DNA: TGCGCCAGCAGCTTGGCCGGGACAATCTCCTACGAGCAGTACTTC. Its translation is CASSLAGTISYEQYF.

V and J are TRBV11-3 and TRBJ2-7; D unresolved. This CDR3 contains 13 residues. CDR1 SGHNT and CDR2 YENEEA come from the germline V gene. V gave up 0 bases and J gave up 3 bases, with 6 bases separating them. CDR3: CASSLDSGYEQYF. The CDR3 DNA reads TGTGCCAGCAGCTTAGATTCGGGCTACGAGCAGTACTTC.

The table lists this clonotype with a few counts. The rearrangement uses TRBV5-4 and TRBJ2-7; D possibly uses TRBD1 or TRBD2 (5 bases each). The V gene lost 2 bases and the J gene lost 5 bases, with 14 bases spanning the gap. Germline V gene sequence: CDR1 SGHNT, CDR2 YYREEE (reference sequence). The CDR3 spans 14 residues. The CDR3: CASSFPGTENEQYF. The DNA of the CDR3 is TGTGCCAGCAGCTTCCCCGGGACGGAGAACGAGCAGTACTTC.

The chain employs TRBV5-1 and TRBJ2-3, with D possibly matching TRBD2 (5 bases). Trimming stripped 0 bases from V and 3 bases from J, with 8 bases between. CDR3 length equals 14 residues. Germline CDR1 is SGHRS and CDR2 is YFSETQ. The CDR3 sequence is CASSLEGETDTQYF. The CDR3 DNA reads as TGCGCCAGCAGCTTGGAGGGAGAGACAGATACGCAGTATTTT.

The chain links TRBV7-8 to TRBJ2-1, with 8 nucleotides matching TRBD2. The germline gives CDR1 SGHVS, CDR2 FQNEAQ. The CDR3 extends over 14 amino acids. Trimming at V came to 10 bases and at J to 5 bases, leaving 10 bases not matched to a gene. Here the CDR3 reads CATDLGSGDNEQFF. The CDR3 region has the DNA TGTGCCACCGATTTGGGTAGCGGGGACAATGAGCAGTTCTTC.